This T cell receptor beta chain was retrieved from a study of blood T cell repertoires in COVID-19. The CDR3 is 13 amino acids. The V end was cut by 1 base, the J end by 3 bases, with 5 bases between. CDR1 is MGHRA, CDR2 YSYEKL, per germline. Under the authors' procedure: It was from reference gene primer amplification that nucleated cell counts were estimated. TCRdb's copy holds only in-frame clones and misses some; the assay was immunoSEQ multiplex PCR. D and trimming were read from the DNA, whereas the V and J calls and clone size are those reported in that table. The sample holds around 140,000 clones, around 80% seen once.

The gene calls are TRBV4-1 and TRBJ2-3; no clear D. The TCR originated in a woman aged 45-60 years who had recovered from COVID-19. Sequencing was done on a sample of PBMCs or T cells enriched from blood (not recorded which). The CDR3, as DNA: TGCGCCAGCAGCCAAGTCGCGACAGATACGCAGTATTTT. The encoded protein is CASSQVATDTQYF.